Below, one T cell receptor beta chain is given with its context. The antigen is undetermined. V was pared by 4 bases and J by 2 bases, with 9 bases of the junction left unmatched. In germline, CDR1 is LNHDA, CDR2 SQIVND (reference sequence). The CDR3 is 18 residues long. The donors were members of the validation cohort, which comprised approximately 120 subjects and was separate from the first cohort of 666 subjects. This sample was included in a study of cytomegalovirus exposure and HLA in healthy donors. Overall study: A later analysis reported the roughly 120 validation repertoires used the same platform as the approximately 700 first-cohort repertoires.

Clones were read by immunoSEQ multiplex PCR, and TCRdb kept only the in-frame ones, dropping some. This sample has approximately 150,000 clones, with roughly 91% found just once. Overall study findings and caveats: High sensitivity and specificity were reportedly achieved when the classifier diagnosed cytomegalovirus status. The TCR clusters that emerged in the first cohort tended, a later analysis found, to co-occur in the 120 or so validation repertoires.

The receptor's source is a woman aged 18 to 35 in good health and CMV-seropositive. The material sequenced was PBMCs. The genes are TRBV19 and TRBJ2-1, with 12 bases aligning to TRBD2. As DNA, the CDR3 is TGTGCCAGTAGTAGGCTAGCGGGAGGGCCCTCTCCCTACAATGAGCAGTTCTTC. This translates into CASSRLAGGPSPYNEQFF.